This T cell receptor beta chain was recovered during a study of CD8 T cells in Susac syndrome. RNA, at about 0.45 to 1 ug, was reverse transcribed with random hexamers. Each CDR3 protein is one row after TCRdb ran MiXCR on the immunoSEQ multiplex PCR reads. The sample shows just under 95,000 distinct CDR3 sequences, around 94% of them seen only once. Germline assignment: CDR1 SQVTM and CDR2 ANQGSEA. This CDR3 has 15 amino acids. The V gene lost 6 bases and the J gene lost 5 bases, with 21 bases spanning the gap. Sequencing was carried out using CD4+ T cells from PBMCs. The sequence was collected from a human donor with Susac syndrome. The chain is built from TRBV29-1 and TRBJ2-3; D possibly corresponds to TRBD1 (5 bases). CDR3 protein: CSVLPLVQDKDTQYF. The CDR3 bases are TGCAGCGTCCTCCCCCTGGTACAGGATAAAGATACGCAGTATTTT.